This T cell receptor beta chain derives from a study of T cell responses to AZD1222 COVID-19 vaccine. Germline V gene sequence: CDR1 SSHAT, CDR2 FNYEAQ (reference sequence). This CDR3 comprises 15 residues. A note on this clone: The junction does not match germline at one end; this may be a read error.

Clones were read by immunoSEQ multiplex PCR, and TCRdb kept only the in-frame ones, dropping some. The table shows under 150,000 clones, with more than 90% occurring only once. V is TRBV7-7 and J is TRBJ1-4; unclear D gene. Sequencing used peripheral blood, obtained 28 days after the second AZD1222 dose. The sequence was obtained from an adult who received the AZD1222 COVID-19 vaccine. CDR3 nucleotide sequence: TGTGCTAGCAGCGTAGTGGTGCACGGTAATGAAAAACTGTTTTTT. Its protein is CASSVVVHGNEKLFF.